The present T cell receptor (beta chain) was sequenced within a study of T cells after yellow fever vaccination. On this clonotype itself: The junction departs from the called germline gene at one end, perhaps through a read error.

This CDR3 comprises 11 residues. Germline-derived CDR1 and CDR2 are MNHEY and SVGAGI. TCRdb independently ran MiXCR on the 5' RACE reads; one entry per CDR3 protein. The table lists 300,000 or so distinct CDR3 sequences, approximately 3.9% of them singletons. This receptor was identified in a man younger than 30 who received the YFV17D yellow fever vaccine. Material: PBMCs, obtained 5 days after the yellow fever booster vaccination. V gene TRBV6-5 combines with J gene TRBJ2-1; D remains ambiguous. The CDR3 region has the DNA TGTGCCAGCAGTTCCTACTATGAGCAGTTCTTC. Residues: CASSSYYEQFF.